This T cell receptor beta chain was identified in a study of CD8+CD57+ T cells in acquired aplastic anemia (dated by TCRdb to 2016 to 2018). Regarding the research as a whole: A mean of approximately 3 ug of DNA, ranging from roughly 0.2 to 27.4 ug, was extracted from sorted CD4+ and CD8+ cells. A CD8+CD57+ expansion meant a frequency higher than the mean frequency seen in healthy subjects. Study-wide conclusions, independent of this receptor: CD8+ Simpson's diversity did not differ significantly between patients and healthy controls (P=0.060). Around 30 CD8+ CDR3 sequences were found to be shared between patients and controls, but these sequences appeared to be highly expressed in patients and within the immunodominant clones of the patients.

CDR1 and CDR2 (LNHDA, SQIVND) derive from the germline V gene (reference sequence). The CDR3 contains 18 residues, cysteine and phenylalanine counted. Only the CDR3 region is kept as DNA, spanning 54 bases read in frame from base 1. Cut back by 2 bases and 4 bases, the V and J ends lie 23 bases apart. Patients chosen for sequencing had shown expansion of CD8+CD57+ cells by flow cytometry. Every patient had severe acquired aplastic anemia, diagnosed using the International Study of Aplastic Anemia and Agranulocytosis and Camitta criteria. No therapy had been received by the patients at the time of blood sampling. In the study, sorted CD4+ and CD8+ blood T cells from patients with severe aplastic anemia and from healthy subjects underwent deep sequencing of TCR repertoires. Patients were enrolled in the USA under clinicaltrials.gov protocols 00001620, 01623167, 00001397, 00071045, 00081523 and 00961064. Ficoll-Paque density gradient centrifugation was used to isolate peripheral blood mononuclear cells. Before DNA extraction, CD4+ and CD8+ T cells were sorted by FACS or by magnetic beads.

TCR beta VDJ combination and CDR3 sequence profiling used genomic DNA as the template. TCR repertoire sequencing was run on an Illumina HiSeq 2000. On the study's bioinformatics: TRBV/TRBJ rearrangement plots, CDR3 size and DJ length profiles, and Simpson's diversity index were used to evaluate the repertoires. The most abundant DNA sequence in the deep sequencing data was defined as the immunodominant clone. CDR3 amino acid sequences were screened for sharing across subjects and were compared with published repertoires and the VDJdb database. TCRdb redid the processing of the public reads, applying fastp at Q25 and MiXCR, and retained in-frame beta chains. For every CDR3 protein sequence, its rows merge into one entry that carries the most common genes and DNA. Clone size and V and J calls follow TCRdb, not the original study. The sample table holds approximately 130,000 distinct CDR3 sequences, of which roughly 40% were seen once. More than 2.5% of the sample goes to the ten largest clones.

This clonotype was picked up many times. It lacks a known antigen. No base quality values were provided; no much bigger clone lies one nucleotide off. Material for sequencing was sorted CD4+, CD8+, or CD8+CD57+ T cells (not recorded which) from PBMCs. The rearrangement combines TRBV19 with TRBJ2-5; the D region possibly corresponds to TRBD2 (6 bases align). This TCR was sampled from a human donor with aplastic anemia. The CDR3 region has the sequence CASSIRGVGGTPIETQYF. Read as DNA, the sequence is TGTGCCAGTAGTATAAGAGGAGTCGGCGGGACCCCGATAGAGACCCAGTACTTC.